The following is a TCR beta chain sequence with its context. The sample comes from a study of control samples from healthy donors and cancer patients. Germline CDR1 and CDR2: LNHDA and SQIVND (reference sequence). V lost 5 bases to trimming and J lost 4 bases, with 12 bases between them. This CDR3 spans 14 amino acids. The assay was immunoSEQ multiplex PCR, and TCRdb's table has in-frame clones only and misses some. The profile shows under 85,000 clones, approximately 89% of them singletons. Sample: PBMCs. This TCR was recovered from a man in his fifties or sixties with colorectal cancer. The rearrangement links TRBV19 to TRBJ2-1, with a tentative D call TRBD1 (6 bases). The CDR3 bases are TGTGCCAGTAGTCCAGGGGCCGGTTACAATGAGCAGTTCTTC. It specifies CASSPGAGYNEQFF.